The 27 T cell receptor beta chains given below trace back to one sample, sequenced in a study of T cells in Graves' hyperthyroidism and ophthalmopathy. Regions amplified from RNA transcripts were the TCR beta CDR3 regions. Primed by the HTBI set, a first-round RT-PCR was run on the TCR CDR3. TCRdb reanalysed the multiplex PCR reads using MiXCR and keeps one entry per CDR3 protein. The sample consists of around 500,000 distinct CDR3 sequences, around 15% of them appearing once. Sequencing was done on a sample of blood. Every receptor here comes from a woman between 18 and 29 years old with Graves' hyperthyroidism.

About this clonotype itself: A much larger clone lies a single base off, so this may be a read error. The rearrangement joins TRBV7-3 to TRBJ2-1, with 11 bases lining up with TRBD2. This CDR3 region has 15 residues. With 1 base clipped from V and 8 bases from J, the junction kept 4 bases outside the gene matches. CDR1 and CDR2 (germline): SGHTA, FQGTGA. The CDR3 here is CASSLMGTSGHEQFF. The CDR3 region has the DNA TGTGCCAGCAGCTTAATGGGGACTAGCGGCCATGAGCAGTTCTTC.

At least ten counts were recorded for this clonotype. This chain links TRBV11-2 with TRBJ2-7, with TRBD1 matching over 7 bases. The J segment lost 1 base and the V segment lost 4 bases, leaving 7 bases of the junction unmatched. This CDR3 contains 15 residues. CDR1 is SGHAT, CDR2 FQNNGV, per germline. The CDR3 nucleotides are TGTGCCAGCAGCTACATTTACAGGGGTTCCTACGAGCAGTACTTC. It translates to CASSYIYRGSYEQYF.

V gene TRBV5-6 combines with J gene TRBJ2-3, with TRBD2 matching 14 bases. V trimming: 4 bases; J trimming: 3 bases; junction bases outside the gene matches: 7. This CDR3 has 17 amino acids. Germline CDR1 SGHDT, CDR2 YYEEEE. DNA for the CDR3: TGTGCCAGCAGCCCGGGACTAGCGGGAGATGGAACAGATACGCAGTATTTT. It yields the protein CASSPGLAGDGTDTQYF.

This clonotype was picked up many times. In DNA form, the CDR3 reads TGTGCCAGCAGTTGGGAGCAGGGGCACACTGAAGCTTTCTTT. This sequence encodes CASSWEQGHTEAFF. This chain links TRBV12-3 or TRBV12-4 with TRBJ1-1; tentatively, D is TRBD1 (6 bases). This CDR3 has 14 residues. Trimming stripped 4 bases from V and 3 bases from J, with 12 bases between.

This clonotype was recorded at least ten times. J is TRBJ1-1 and V is TRBV12-3 or TRBV12-4, with D tentatively TRBD1 (6 bases). The CDR3 consists of 13 residues. Deletions cut 6 bases from V and 4 bases from J, with 12 bases between. The CDR3 here is CASSSGVGTEAFF. Written as DNA, the CDR3 is TGTGCCAGCAGCTCAGGGGTCGGCACTGAAGCTTTCTTT.

This clonotype was seen only a few times. The chain combines TRBV18 with TRBJ2-1; the D is unclear. Trimming removed 8 bases at V and 6 bases at J, with 17 bases between. CDR3 size: 14 residues. CDR1 is KGHSH, CDR2 LQKENI, per germline. CDR3 protein: CASTHLRDRNEQFF. CDR3 in DNA: TGTGCCAGCACTCACCTAAGGGATCGCAATGAGCAGTTCTTC.

Ten or more counts support this clonotype. This rearrangement joins TRBV7-2 to TRBJ1-5; a possible D gene is TRBD1 (6 bases). The CDR3 sequence is 15 residues long. V lost 3 bases and J lost 3, with 12 bases in between. Germline V lookup: CDR1 SGHTA, CDR2 FQGNSA. CDR3 in amino acids: CASSFGRGANQPQHF. The CDR3 region has the DNA TGTGCCAGCAGCTTTGGCCGGGGGGCCAATCAGCCCCAGCATTTT.

This clonotype was detected many times. The chain recombines TRBV20-1 with TRBJ2-3; tentative D call: TRBD2 (7 bases). Trimming removed 2 bases from V and 9 bases from J, with 18 bases in between. This CDR3 has 14 amino acids. Germline V gene lookup returns CDR1 DFQATT and CDR2 SNEGSKA (reference sequence). The DNA of the CDR3 is TGCAGTGCTAGAACGTCCGGGGGGCGGGAAACGCAGTATTTT. It yields the protein CSARTSGGRETQYF.

This clonotype was counted many times. The chain has TRBV25-1 and TRBJ2-3; 7 bases fit TRBD1. The CDR3 runs to 12 residues. Germline CDR1 is MGHDK and CDR2 is SYGVNS. V was pared by 5 bases and J by 10 bases, with 6 bases of the junction left unmatched. The CDR3 region is CASSLRTGAQYF. The CDR3 region has the DNA TGTGCCAGCAGTCTTCGGACAGGTGCGCAGTATTTT.

Details on this clonotype: This may stem from a read error, because a much larger clone lies one nucleotide away. This chain uses TRBV7-3 with TRBJ2-1; TRBD2 might be the D (6 bases). V lost 4 bases to trimming and J lost 6 bases, with 10 bases between them. In germline, CDR1 is SGHTA, CDR2 FQGTGA. CDR3 length: 13 amino acids. The DNA for the CDR3 is TGTGCCAGCAGCTGGGACTTCTGCAATGAGCAGTTCTTC. This codes for CASSWDFCNEQFF.

This clonotype was found many times. The V and J genes are TRBV2 and TRBJ2-1; 15 bases map to TRBD2. Germline trimming cut 6 bases from V and 8 bases from J; bases unmatched to any gene: 2. Germline lookup yields CDR1 SNHLY and CDR2 FYNNEI. The CDR3 totals 14 residues. The CDR3 loop reads CASSGLAGGHEQFF. The CDR3 DNA reads TGTGCCAGCAGCGGACTAGCGGGAGGGCATGAGCAGTTCTTC.

This sequence joins TRBV7-9 and TRBJ1-6; possibly TRBD1 for D (5 bases). Deletions cut 5 bases from V and 7 bases from J, with 12 bases between. This CDR3 is built from 14 residues. Germline V lookup: CDR1 SEHNR, CDR2 FQNEAQ (reference sequence). CDR3: CASSHRDGNSPLHF. In DNA, the CDR3 is TGTGCCAGCAGCCACCGGGACGGCAATTCACCCCTCCACTTT. Drawing the rest from reference TRBV7-9 and TRBJ1-6, the complete variable domain is DTGVSQNPRHKITKRGQNVTFRCDPISEHNRLYWYRQTLGQGPEFLTYFQNEAQLEKSRLLSDRFSAERPKGSFSTLEIQRTEQGDSAMYLCASSHRDGNSPLHFGNGTRLTVT.

The J gene is TRBJ2-1, the V gene TRBV19; TRBD2 matches 7 bases. Germline V gene sequence: CDR1 LNHDA, CDR2 SQIVND (reference sequence). The CDR3 sequence is 12 residues long. V dropped 6 bases and J dropped 12; count of bases not matched to a gene: 8. The CDR3 region is CASSIRGEGQFF. The CDR3 region has the DNA TGTGCCAGTAGCATCCGAGGGGAGGGGCAGTTCTTC.

This clonotype was seen ten or more times. The chain's CDR3 is CASSLRRTGGGYEQYF. For the CDR3, the DNA is TGTGCCAGCAGCTTACGAAGAACAGGGGGCGGGTACGAGCAGTACTTC. The V gene is TRBV11-3, the J gene TRBJ2-7; 9 bases align to TRBD1. V lost 2 bases, J lost 4 bases, and 9 bases stayed unmatched. Germline CDR1 SGHNT, CDR2 YENEEA. The CDR3 is 16 residues long.

This clonotype was found many times. DNA for the CDR3: TGTGCCACCTCGACAGAAACCCTAACAGATACGCAGTATTTT. Its translation is CATSTETLTDTQYF. The chain links TRBV19 to TRBJ2-3; TRBD1 is a possible D gene (5 bases). The V and J ends lost 10 bases and 3 bases respectively, with 17 bases between them. The CDR3 runs to 14 residues. Germline-derived CDR1 and CDR2 are LNHDA and SQIVND (reference sequence).

This clonotype came up a few times. The J gene is TRBJ2-7, the V gene TRBV5-6, with D unresolved. The CDR3 is 13 amino acids. The germline V and J ends were trimmed by 9 bases and 1 base, with 14 bases remaining between them. Germline-derived CDR1 and CDR2 are SGHDT and YYEEEE. The CDR3 DNA is TGTGCCACCAGTGGGCCGGAATCCTACGAGCAGTACTTC. The encoded protein is CATSGPESYEQYF.

This clonotype was seen at least ten times. The CDR3 loop reads CASSRSGQGRSYEQYV. As DNA, the CDR3 is TGTGCCAGCAGTAGATCGGGACAGGGTAGATCCTACGAGCAGTACGTC. The chain joins TRBV6-1 to TRBJ2-7; 9 nucleotides line up with TRBD1. Trimming cost V 5 bases and J 1 base; bases outside gene matches: 9. The CDR3 is made up of 16 amino acids. Looked up from germline, CDR1 is MNHNS and CDR2 is SASEGT.

This clonotype has ten or more counts. The CDR3 region has the DNA TGTGCCAGCAGCCACCTAAAGGGGGCTTACGAGCAGTACTTC. It encodes CASSHLKGAYEQYF. The chain has TRBV12-3 or TRBV12-4 and TRBJ2-7; 7 nucleotides agree with TRBD1. The CDR3 runs to 14 residues. V dropped 6 bases and J dropped 4; count of bases not matched to a gene: 9.

This clonotype was detected a few times. This chain joins TRBV14 and TRBJ2-5, with D perhaps TRBD2 (7 bases). Per the germline V gene, CDR1 is SGHDN and CDR2 is FVKESK. The ends were cut back, 0 bases at V and 3 bases at J, with 14 bases in the middle. The CDR3 totals 16 residues. The CDR3: CASSQDLGGQEETQYF. In DNA form, the CDR3 reads TGTGCCAGCAGCCAAGATTTGGGGGGGCAGGAAGAGACCCAGTACTTC.

This clonotype was seen ten or more times. The V and J genes are TRBV11-3 and TRBJ2-1; 7 bases fit TRBD2. The CDR3 length is 14 residues. Germline V gene sequence: CDR1 SGHNT, CDR2 YENEEA. With 5 bases clipped from V and 2 bases from J, the junction kept 3 bases outside the gene matches. CDR3 amino acids: CASSIGLAYNEQFF. DNA for the CDR3: TGTGCCAGCAGCATCGGACTAGCCTACAATGAGCAGTTCTTC.

This clonotype was detected a few times. The chain couples TRBV9 to TRBJ2-1; 10 bases are a match to TRBD2. Trimming removed 0 bases from V and 3 bases from J; junction bases left unmatched: 6. The CDR3 consists of 17 residues. Germline loops: CDR1 SGDLS, CDR2 YYNGEE. This chain's CDR3 is CASSVGVAGGGYNEQFF. The DNA for the CDR3 is TGTGCCAGCAGCGTAGGAGTAGCGGGAGGTGGCTACAATGAGCAGTTCTTC. Variable domain in full (rest from reference TRBV9 and TRBJ2-1): DSGVTQTPKHLITATGQRVTLRCSPRSGDLSVYWYQQSLDQGLQFLIQYYNGEERAKGNILERFSAQQFPDLHSELNLSSLELGDSALYFCASSVGVAGGGYNEQFFGPGTRLTVL.

This clonotype was observed at least ten times. V gene TRBV12-3 or TRBV12-4 combines with J gene TRBJ1-1; 8 bases are a match to TRBD1. The CDR3 is made up of 18 amino acids. With V trimmed by 5 bases and J by 0 bases, 14 bases remained unmatched. As DNA, the CDR3 is TGTGCCAGCAGTCCGCGGACAGGGCGTCAGGTTTTGAACACTGAAGCTTTCTTT. Protein product: CASSPRTGRQVLNTEAFF.

The chain uses TRBV14 and TRBJ2-5; TRBD2 matches at 8 bases. Germline CDR1 and CDR2: SGHDN and FVKESK. Trimming cost V 0 bases and J 14 bases; bases outside gene matches: 11. CDR3 length equals 14 residues. The CDR3 here is CASSQDPDGRACYF. As DNA, the CDR3 is TGTGCCAGCAGCCAAGATCCGGACGGGAGGGCCTGCTACTTC.

This clonotype was seen at least ten times. The chain employs TRBV12-5 and TRBJ1-1; D ambiguous. V was shortened by 6 bases and J by 4 bases, with 12 bases between the two germline ends. This CDR3 comprises 13 residues. Per germline, CDR1 LGHNT and CDR2 FRNRAP. The CDR3 DNA follows: TGTGCTAGTGGATTGCCCCAGTCCACTGAAGCTTTCTTT. Protein product: CASGLPQSTEAFF.

The V call is TRBV6-2 or TRBV6-3, the J call TRBJ2-5, with 12 bases fitting TRBD2. The CDR3 is 13 residues long. J was trimmed by 12 bases and V by 7 bases; bases with no gene match: 9. Germline CDR1 and CDR2: MNHEY and SVGEGT. CDR3 in DNA: TGTGCCAGCAAAATAGCTAGCGGGAGGGCCGAGTACTTC. Translating gives CASKIASGRAEYF.

Ten or more counts support this clonotype. This chain joins TRBV7-3 and TRBJ1-2, with D possibly being TRBD1 (5 bases). The CDR3 is 15 residues long. The V gene lost 5 bases and the J gene lost 4 bases, with 17 bases spanning the gap. Germline CDR1 reads SGHTA; CDR2 reads FQGTGA. This chain's CDR3 is CASSPTGSLTYGYTF. The CDR3 region has the DNA TGTGCCAGCAGCCCCACAGGATCTTTAACCTATGGCTACACCTTC.

The chain combines TRBV20-1 with TRBJ1-1, with D possibly matching TRBD1 (6 bases). In germline, CDR1 is DFQATT, CDR2 SNEGSKA (reference sequence). The CDR3 is made up of 10 amino acids. CDR3 loop: CLTGNTEAFF. The CDR3 coding sequence is TGCCTGACAGGGAACACTGAAGCTTTCTTT.